This section outlines one TCR beta chain sequence together with its context. This record comes from a study of technical replicates of blood from a handful of donors. Method: immunoSEQ multiplex PCR; TCRdb's copy keeps in-frame clones and lacks some. The table lists about 100,000 clones, just over 95% of them singletons. Germline CDR1 reads SGHRS; CDR2 reads YFSETQ. The CDR3 loop spans 17 amino acids. J lost 2 bases, V lost 5 bases, and 7 bases had no gene match. The clonotype comes from a human donor in good health. The specimen was T cells isolated from PBMCs. The V call is TRBV5-1, the J call TRBJ2-3, with 14 bases identical to TRBD2. CDR3 protein: CASRSGLAGEITDTQYF. In nucleotides, the CDR3 is TGCGCCAGCAGATCGGGACTAGCGGGAGAAATCACAGATACGCAGTATTTT. Drawing the rest from reference TRBV5-1 and TRBJ2-3, the complete variable domain is KAGVTQTPRYLIKTRGQQVTLSCSPISGHRSVSWYQQTPGQGLQFLFEYFSETQRNKGNFPGRFSGRQFSNSRSEMNVSTLELGDSALYLCASRSGLAGEITDTQYFGPGTRLTVL.